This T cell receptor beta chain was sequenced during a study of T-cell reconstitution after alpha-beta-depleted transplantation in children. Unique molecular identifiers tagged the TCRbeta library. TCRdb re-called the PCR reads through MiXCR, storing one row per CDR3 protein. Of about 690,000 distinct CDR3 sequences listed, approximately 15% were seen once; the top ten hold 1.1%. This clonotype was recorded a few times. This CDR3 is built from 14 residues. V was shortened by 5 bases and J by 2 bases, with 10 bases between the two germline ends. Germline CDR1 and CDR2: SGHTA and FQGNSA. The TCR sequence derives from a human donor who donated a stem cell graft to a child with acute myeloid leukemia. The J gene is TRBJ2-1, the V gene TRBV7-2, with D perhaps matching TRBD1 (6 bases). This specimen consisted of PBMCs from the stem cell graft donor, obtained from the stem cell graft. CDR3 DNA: TGTGCCAGCAGCAACCGGACAGCCTACAATGAGCAGTTCTTC. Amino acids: CASSNRTAYNEQFF.